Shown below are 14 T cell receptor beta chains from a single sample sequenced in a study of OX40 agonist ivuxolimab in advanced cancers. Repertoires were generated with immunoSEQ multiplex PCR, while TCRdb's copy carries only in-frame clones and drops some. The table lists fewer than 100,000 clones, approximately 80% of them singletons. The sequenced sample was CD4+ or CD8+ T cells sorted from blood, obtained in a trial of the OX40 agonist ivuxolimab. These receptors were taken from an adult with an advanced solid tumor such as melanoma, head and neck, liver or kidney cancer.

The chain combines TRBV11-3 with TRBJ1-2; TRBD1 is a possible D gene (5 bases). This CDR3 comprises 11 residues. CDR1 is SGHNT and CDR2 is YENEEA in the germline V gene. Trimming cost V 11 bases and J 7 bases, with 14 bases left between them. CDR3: CAFNGGSGYTF. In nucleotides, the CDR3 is TGTGCCTTCAATGGGGGAAGTGGCTACACCTTC. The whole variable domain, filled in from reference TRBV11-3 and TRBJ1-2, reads EAGVVQSPRYKIIEKKQPVAFWCNPISGHNTLYWYLQNLGQGPELLIRYENEEAVDDSQLPKDRFSAERLKGVDSTLKIQPAELGDSAVYLCAFNGGSGYTFGSGTRLTVV.

In DNA, the CDR3 is TGCAGCGTTGATCTCTCGCTCCCACAGGCCCGGGGTACGCAGTATTTT. It codes for CSVDLSLPQARGTQYF. The J gene is TRBJ2-3, the V gene TRBV29-1; either TRBD1 or TRBD2 may supply D (5 bases each). Trimming took 3 bases from V and 8 from J, leaving 24 bases between them. The germline CDR1 and CDR2 sequences are SQVTM and ANQGSEA. The CDR3 spans 16 residues.

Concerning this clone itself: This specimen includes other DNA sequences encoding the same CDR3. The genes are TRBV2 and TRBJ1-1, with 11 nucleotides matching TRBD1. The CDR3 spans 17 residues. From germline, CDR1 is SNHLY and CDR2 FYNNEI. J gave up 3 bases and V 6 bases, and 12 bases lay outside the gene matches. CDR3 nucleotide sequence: TGTGCCAGCAGCGCCGGGACAGGGGGATTTGGTGACACTGAAGCTTTCTTT. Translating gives CASSAGTGGFGDTEAFF. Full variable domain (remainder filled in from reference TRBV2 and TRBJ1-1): EPEVTQTPSHQVTQMGQEVILRCVPISNHLYFYWYRQILGQKVEFLVSFYNNEISEKSEIFDDQFSVERPDGSNFTLKIRSTKLEDSAMYFCASSAGTGGFGDTEAFFGQGTRLTVV.

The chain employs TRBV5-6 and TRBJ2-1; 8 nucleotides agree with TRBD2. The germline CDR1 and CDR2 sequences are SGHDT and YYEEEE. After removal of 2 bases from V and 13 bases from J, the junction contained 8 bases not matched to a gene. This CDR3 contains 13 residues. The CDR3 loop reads CASSLQKSGSQFF. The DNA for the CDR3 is TGTGCCAGCAGCTTACAAAAAAGCGGGAGCCAGTTCTTC.

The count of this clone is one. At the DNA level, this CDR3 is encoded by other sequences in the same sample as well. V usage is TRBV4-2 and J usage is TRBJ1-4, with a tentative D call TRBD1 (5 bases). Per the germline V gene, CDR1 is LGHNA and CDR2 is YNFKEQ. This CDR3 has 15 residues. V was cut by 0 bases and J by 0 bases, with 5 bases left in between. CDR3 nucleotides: TGTGCCAGCAGCCAAGAGGGGGCAACTAATGAAAAACTGTTTTTT. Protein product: CASSQEGATNEKLFF.

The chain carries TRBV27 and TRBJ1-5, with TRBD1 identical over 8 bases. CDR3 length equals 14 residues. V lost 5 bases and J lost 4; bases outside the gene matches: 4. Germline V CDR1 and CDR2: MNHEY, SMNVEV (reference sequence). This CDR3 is CASSHGQGNQPQHF. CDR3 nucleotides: TGTGCCAGCAGTCACGGACAGGGAAATCAGCCCCAGCATTTT.

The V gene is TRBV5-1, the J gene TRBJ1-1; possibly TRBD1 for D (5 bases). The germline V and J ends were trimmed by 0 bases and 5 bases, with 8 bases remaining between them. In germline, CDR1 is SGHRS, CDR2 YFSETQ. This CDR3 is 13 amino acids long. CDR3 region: CASSLAGQTEAFF. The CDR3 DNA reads TGCGCCAGCAGCTTGGCCGGACAAACTGAAGCTTTCTTT.

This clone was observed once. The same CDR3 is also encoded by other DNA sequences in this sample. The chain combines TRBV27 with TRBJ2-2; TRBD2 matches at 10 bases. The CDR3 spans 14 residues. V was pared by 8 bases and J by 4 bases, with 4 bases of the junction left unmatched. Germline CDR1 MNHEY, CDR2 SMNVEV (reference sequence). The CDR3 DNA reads TGTGCCAGCGGTAGCGGGGGGCGCACCGGGGAGCTGTTTTTT. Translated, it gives CASGSGGRTGELFF.

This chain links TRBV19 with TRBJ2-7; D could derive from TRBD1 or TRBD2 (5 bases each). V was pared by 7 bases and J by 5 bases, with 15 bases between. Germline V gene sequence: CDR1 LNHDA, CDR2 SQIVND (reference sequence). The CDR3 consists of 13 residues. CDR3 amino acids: CASKGTDGHEQYF. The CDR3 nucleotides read TGTGCCAGTAAGGGGACGGATGGCCACGAGCAGTACTTC.

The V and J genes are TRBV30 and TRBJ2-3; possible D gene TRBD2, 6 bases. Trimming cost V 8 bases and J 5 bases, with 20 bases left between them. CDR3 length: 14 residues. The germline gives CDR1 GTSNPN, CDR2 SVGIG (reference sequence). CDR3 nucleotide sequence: TGTGCCACTAGAAGTGGGGGGAGGATAGATACGCAGTATTTT. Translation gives CATRSGGRIDTQYF.

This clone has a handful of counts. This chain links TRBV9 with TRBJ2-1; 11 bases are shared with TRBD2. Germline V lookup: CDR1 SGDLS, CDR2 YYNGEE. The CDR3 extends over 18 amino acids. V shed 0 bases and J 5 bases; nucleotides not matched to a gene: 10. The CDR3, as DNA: TGTGCCAGCAGCGTAGAACTAGCGGGGGAGGGTCCGAACAATGAGCAGTTCTTC. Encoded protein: CASSVELAGEGPNNEQFF.

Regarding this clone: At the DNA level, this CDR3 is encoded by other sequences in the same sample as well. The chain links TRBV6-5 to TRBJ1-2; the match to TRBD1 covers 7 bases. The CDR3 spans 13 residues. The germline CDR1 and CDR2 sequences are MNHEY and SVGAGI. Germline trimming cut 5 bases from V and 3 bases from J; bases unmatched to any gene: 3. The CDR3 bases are TGTGCCAGCAGTCCGGGACAGTACTATGGCTACACCTTC. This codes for CASSPGQYYGYTF.

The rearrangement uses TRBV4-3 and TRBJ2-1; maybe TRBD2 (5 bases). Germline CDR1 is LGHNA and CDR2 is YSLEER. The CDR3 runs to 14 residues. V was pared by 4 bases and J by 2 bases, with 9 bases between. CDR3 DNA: TGCGCCAGCAGCCTGAGGGTCCCCTACAATGAGCAGTTCTTC. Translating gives CASSLRVPYNEQFF.

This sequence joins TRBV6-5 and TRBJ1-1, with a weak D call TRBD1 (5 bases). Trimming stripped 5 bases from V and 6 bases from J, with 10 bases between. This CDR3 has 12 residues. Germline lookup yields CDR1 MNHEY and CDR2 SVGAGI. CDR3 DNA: TGTGCCAGCAGTGGTTCAGGGTCTGAAGCTTTCTTT. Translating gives CASSGSGSEAFF.